These 19 T cell receptor beta chains share one sample of origin, sequenced in a study of cytomegalovirus exposure and HLA in healthy donors. PCR involved 60 Vbeta and 13 Jbeta primers. The protocol was immunoSEQ multiplex PCR, while the TCRdb copy is restricted to in-frame clones and leaves out a portion. The sample yields around 170,000 clones, 78% seen once. The source material was PBMCs. All receptors come from a woman in her 50s in good health and CMV-seropositive.

This chain uses TRBV2 with TRBJ2-1, with 8 positions matching TRBD1. Germline assignment: CDR1 SNHLY and CDR2 FYNNEI. The CDR3 spans 15 residues. Unmatched junction bases numbered 4, after V lost 6 bases and J lost 0 bases. For the CDR3, the DNA is TGTGCCAGCAGCCGACAGGGGAGCTCCTACAATGAGCAGTTCTTC. This sequence encodes CASSRQGSSYNEQFF. Filled out from reference TRBV2 and TRBJ2-1, the complete variable domain reads EPEVTQTPSHQVTQMGQEVILRCVPISNHLYFYWYRQILGQKVEFLVSFYNNEISEKSEIFDDQFSVERPDGSNFTLKIRSTKLEDSAMYFCASSRQGSSYNEQFFGPGTRLTVL.

Concerning this clone: An end of the junction differs from the germline gene, which may be a read error. V is TRBV7-7 and J is TRBJ2-5, with D maybe TRBD2 (6 bases). Germline V gives CDR1 SSHAT, CDR2 FNYEAQ (reference sequence). This CDR3 region has 14 residues. CDR3 amino acids: CASSPLGGQETQYF. CDR3 DNA sequence: TGTGCTAGCAGCCCCCTCGGGGGCCAAGAGACCCAGTACTTC.

The chain combines TRBV4-2 with TRBJ2-1; TRBD2 might be the D (5 bases). The ends were cut back, 8 bases at V and 9 bases at J, with 11 bases in the middle. This CDR3 spans 11 amino acids. Germline-derived CDR1 and CDR2 are LGHNA and YNFKEQ. DNA for the CDR3: TGTGCCAGCGACGCAGGAGGTGAGCAGTTCTTC. Residues: CASDAGGEQFF.

J is TRBJ1-2 and V is TRBV19; D is perhaps TRBD1 (6 bases). The CDR3 sequence is 15 residues long. Germline loops: CDR1 LNHDA, CDR2 SQIVND (reference sequence). V lost 3 bases and J 4 bases, leaving 15 bases between the germline ends. The CDR3 spells CASSIGQTRVYGYTF. CDR3 sequence (DNA): TGTGCCAGTAGTATCGGACAGACCAGAGTCTATGGCTACACCTTC.

The chain recombines TRBV19 with TRBJ2-2; D is perhaps TRBD2 (5 bases). The ends were cut back, 3 bases at V and 6 bases at J, with 8 bases in the middle. The CDR3 is 13 residues long. Germline lookup yields CDR1 LNHDA and CDR2 SQIVND (reference sequence). CDR3 loop: CASSIRESGELFF. The CDR3 DNA follows: TGTGCCAGTAGTATTAGGGAGTCCGGGGAGCTGTTTTTT. The whole variable domain, remainder taken from reference TRBV19 and TRBJ2-2, is DGGITQSPKYLFRKEGQNVTLSCEQNLNHDAMYWYRQDPGQGLRLIYYSQIVNDFQKGDIAEGYSVSREKKESFPLTVTSAQKNPTAFYLCASSIRESGELFFGEGSRLTVL.

This clone was observed once. The chain links TRBV30 to TRBJ2-5, with D maybe TRBD2 (7 bases). Germline V lookup: CDR1 GTSNPN, CDR2 SVGIG (reference sequence). This CDR3 has 13 residues. V was pared by 4 bases and J by 7 bases, with 16 bases between. CDR3 amino acids: CAWTAGGPGTQYF. For the CDR3, the DNA is TGTGCCTGGACCGCCGGGGGGCCTGGGACCCAGTACTTC.

V gene TRBV15 combines with J gene TRBJ2-3; 9 nucleotides align to TRBD1. The CDR3 loop spans 16 amino acids. Germline V gene lookup returns CDR1 LNHNV and CDR2 YYDKDF (reference sequence). The junction had 10 bases not matched to a gene; V was cut back by 5 bases and J by 4 bases. The DNA for the CDR3 is TGTGCCACCAGCCCCCTAGAGGGACAGGGATCAGATACGCAGTATTTT. As protein: CATSPLEGQGSDTQYF.

The chain employs TRBV27 and TRBJ2-7, with no clear D. This CDR3 spans 15 amino acids. Trimming pared 0 bases from V and 2 bases from J, leaving 11 bases between. The germline V gene encodes CDR1 MNHEY and CDR2 SMNVEV (reference sequence). DNA for the CDR3: TGTGCCAGCAGTTTATCAACCAGTTCTCCCTACGAGCAGTACTTC. It specifies CASSLSTSSPYEQYF.

V gene TRBV25-1 combines with J gene TRBJ1-5; D not resolved. The CDR3 extends over 12 amino acids. Per germline, CDR1 MGHDK and CDR2 SYGVNS. V shed 2 bases and J shed 5 bases, with 4 bases lying between them. Here the CDR3 DNA reads TGTGCCAGCAGTGAACGGGATCAGCCCCAGCATTTT. The encoded protein is CASSERDQPQHF.

The chain uses TRBV21-1 and TRBJ2-7; whether TRBD1, the table's D call, matches the DNA was not checked. TRBV21-1 is a pseudogene. This CDR3 contains 18 residues. DNA for the CDR3: TGTGCCAGCAGCCCCTCAGGGACAGGGAGTACGGGCGCCTACGAGCAGTACTTC. Its translation is CASSPSGTGSTGAYEQYF.

The V gene is TRBV6-5, the J gene TRBJ1-1; 7 bases are shared with TRBD1. The germline V gene encodes CDR1 MNHEY and CDR2 SVGAGI. The CDR3 contains 14 residues. Trimming took 5 bases from V and 1 from J; bases not matched to a gene: 4. The chain's CDR3 is CASSRDSSNTEAFF. The CDR3 bases are TGTGCCAGCAGTCGGGACAGCTCGAACACTGAAGCTTTCTTT.

The chain couples TRBV2 to TRBJ1-1; TRBD1 aligns across 7 bases. Per germline, CDR1 SNHLY and CDR2 FYNNEI. This CDR3 has 13 amino acids. Unmatched junction bases numbered 5, after V lost 7 bases and J lost 3 bases. CDR3 coding DNA: TGTGCCAGCACTTTCGACAGGGACACTGAAGCTTTCTTT. As protein: CASTFDRDTEAFF.

V is TRBV7-2 and J is TRBJ2-5; maybe TRBD2 (6 bases). V was shortened by 5 bases and J by 3 bases, with 25 bases between the two germline ends. Looked up from germline, CDR1 is SGHTA and CDR2 is FQGNSA. The CDR3 sequence is 18 residues long. CDR3 bases: TGTGCCAGCAGCCTAAGGATTGGGGCGGGGTTTCAGGAAGAGACCCAGTACTTC. Translated: CASSLRIGAGFQEETQYF.

The genes are TRBV6-6 and TRBJ1-5, with 7 bases identical to TRBD1. The CDR3 is 14 residues long. Looked up from germline, CDR1 is MNHNY and CDR2 is SVGAGI (reference sequence). V shed 6 bases and J 3 bases; nucleotides not matched to a gene: 5. CDR3 bases: TGTGCCAGCAGGACAGGGCTTGACAATCAGCCCCAGCATTTT. Amino acid sequence: CASRTGLDNQPQHF.

This clone was recorded only once. The rearrangement uses TRBV30 and TRBJ2-7; tentatively, D is TRBD1 (6 bases). Germline CDR1 GTSNPN, CDR2 SVGIG (reference sequence). This CDR3 contains 15 residues. V lost 1 base to trimming and J lost 3 bases, with 16 bases between them. CDR3 bases: TGTGCCTGGAGTGAGTCTGGGGGCATTGGCTACGAGCAGTACTTC. Its translation: CAWSESGGIGYEQYF.

In nucleotides, the CDR3 is TGTGCCAGCAGCTTAGGAGGGGCAGGGGGCCGAGGGGGGACTGAAGCTTTCTTT. Its protein product is CASSLGGAGGRGGTEAFF. V gene TRBV11-2 combines with J gene TRBJ1-1; 8 nucleotides agree with TRBD1. There are 18 residues in the CDR3. Germline values: CDR1 SGHAT, CDR2 FQNNGV. V gave up 1 base and J gave up 5 bases; unmatched junction bases: 15.

V and J are TRBV4-1 and TRBJ2-1; 8 bases match TRBD1. CDR3 length: 16 residues. J gave up 7 bases and V 1 base, and 9 bases lay outside the gene matches. CDR1 and CDR2 from the germline V gene are MGHRA and YSYEKL. The CDR3, as DNA: TGCGCCAGCAGCCAAGGAAGTAGACAGGGGAGGAATGAGCAGTTCTTC. Its protein is CASSQGSRQGRNEQFF.

This clone was seen more than once but under ten times. The chain employs TRBV9 and TRBJ1-5; D is unresolved. Trimming removed 1 base from V and 2 bases from J, with 4 bases in between. The CDR3 length is 13 residues. Germline CDR1 SGDLS, CDR2 YYNGEE. Here the CDR3 reads CASSVSGNQPQHF. The CDR3 nucleotides read TGTGCCAGCAGCGTATCGGGCAATCAGCCCCAGCATTTT.

This chain links TRBV6-6 with TRBJ2-3, with TRBD2 matching 8 bases. CDR3 length: 13 residues. Germline CDR1 reads MNHNY; CDR2 reads SVGAGI (reference sequence). The V gene end was trimmed by 4 bases and the J gene end by 5 bases; junction bases not matched to a gene: 2. The CDR3 protein is CASSSGGGDTQYF. Here the CDR3 DNA reads TGTGCCAGCAGTTCGGGGGGGGGAGATACGCAGTATTTT.